These 2 T cell receptor beta chains were sequenced from one sample in a study of Graves' ophthalmopathy and Graves' hyperthyroidism. Using RNA transcripts, the TCR beta CDR3 regions were amplified. Second-round multiplex PCR came after a first-round RT-PCR that employed HTBI primers. TCRdb processed the multiplex PCR reads anew with MiXCR; each CDR3 protein has one entry. The table has roughly 500,000 distinct CDR3 sequences, under 15% seen once. Sequencing used blood. The origin of the receptors is a woman in her 30s with Graves' ophthalmopathy.

Many counts were recorded for this clonotype. The gene calls are TRBV11-2 and TRBJ1-6; D remains ambiguous. Trimming left V 3 bases short and J 7 bases short, with 7 bases between. CDR1 and CDR2 (germline): SGHAT, FQNNGV. CDR3 length: 13 amino acids. CDR3 sequence: CASSFTFNSPLHF. The CDR3 region has the DNA TGTGCCAGCAGCTTCACCTTCAATTCACCCCTCCACTTT.

Many counts were recorded for this clonotype. V usage is TRBV28 and J usage is TRBJ2-7; 8 bases agree with TRBD1. The CDR3 is 15 amino acids. Germline V gene lookup returns CDR1 MDHEN and CDR2 SYDVKM. Trimming cost V 6 bases and J 6 bases; bases outside gene matches: 13. This CDR3 reads CASRLRQGARGEQYF. In DNA, the CDR3 is TGTGCCAGCAGGCTACGGCAGGGGGCCAGAGGCGAGCAGTACTTC.